The clone carrying this TCR beta chain was seen only a few times. The data originate from a study of T cell changes during pregnancy in multiple sclerosis. The assay was immunoSEQ multiplex PCR, and TCRdb's table has in-frame clones only and misses some. This table holds around 92,000 clones, 80% to 95% found once. CDR3 length: 14 residues. Trimming removed 6 bases at V and 2 bases at J, with 14 bases between. Germline CDR1 and CDR2: MNHEY and SVGAGI. The chain links TRBV6-5 to TRBJ2-7, with D possibly matching TRBD1 (6 bases). The specimen comprised peripheral blood, sampled after pregnancy. The TCR originated in a female donor with multiple sclerosis, enrolled in a pregnancy study. The CDR3 sequence is CASSPLTGTYEQYF. As DNA, the CDR3 is TGTGCCAGCAGCCCCTTGACAGGCACCTACGAGCAGTACTTC.